This T cell receptor (beta chain) came from a study of blood T cell repertoires in COVID-19. Across the whole study: Donors in the United States, Italy and Spain gave samples during acute or convalescent COVID-19. T cells, B-cell-depleted T cells, or PBMCs supplied cDNA or gDNA.

V lost 6 bases, J lost 4 bases, and 17 bases stayed unmatched. Germline V gene lookup returns CDR1 LNHDA and CDR2 SQIVND (reference sequence). The CDR3 covers 18 residues. In the source study's methods: Estimates of nucleated cell counts were drawn from the amplification of reference gene primers. Using immunoSEQ multiplex PCR, the repertoire was profiled, and TCRdb retains in-frame clones only, with some absent. Clone size and V and J calls were adopted from that table, with D and trimming inferred from the DNA. Among tens of thousands of clones listed, more than 90% were seen once. Sequencing used peripheral blood. The TCR sequence derives from a woman of 80 years or more with acute or convalescent COVID-19. The chain combines TRBV19 with TRBJ1-2; 10 positions agree with TRBD1. This CDR3 is CASSQHHRGQGISYGYTF. The CDR3 DNA reads as TGTGCCAGTAGCCAACACCATAGGGGACAGGGGATCAGCTATGGCTACACCTTC.